Below are 23 T cell receptor beta chains sequenced from a single sample in a study of T cell responses to AZD1222 COVID-19 vaccine. Libraries were prepared by immunoSEQ multiplex PCR; TCRdb keeps only in-frame clonotypes and omits some of them. The sample consists of under 200,000 clones, 90% of them appearing once. The sequenced sample was peripheral blood, obtained on day 0 of AZD1222 vaccination. The receptor set was obtained from an adult in good health.

This clone has a handful of counts. The chain joins TRBV5-6 to TRBJ2-7; weak D call: TRBD1 (6 bases). V dropped 2 bases and J dropped 4 bases, with 10 bases sitting between them. The germline CDR1 and CDR2 sequences are SGHDT and YYEEEE. This CDR3 has 13 amino acids. CDR3 residues: CASSFWGHYEQYF. The CDR3 nucleotides read TGTGCCAGCAGCTTCTGGGGGCATTACGAGCAGTACTTC.

In its sample, this clone was seen once. This sequence joins TRBV27 and TRBJ1-5, with D unclear. CDR3 size: 13 residues. Germline V CDR1 and CDR2: MNHEY, SMNVEV (reference sequence). V was shortened by 0 bases and J by 7 bases, with 7 bases between the two germline ends. The CDR3 nucleotides are TGTGCCAGCAGTTTATCGTGGAGACAGCCCCAGCATTTT. This translates into CASSLSWRQPQHF.

The V and J genes are TRBV4-1 and TRBJ1-5; D is uncertain. Germline loops: CDR1 MGHRA, CDR2 YSYEKL. V was trimmed by 1 base and J by 3 bases, leaving 7 bases between them. CDR3 length: 14 amino acids. The CDR3 region is CASSQGTNNQPQHF. CDR3 coding DNA: TGCGCCAGCAGCCAAGGGACGAACAATCAGCCCCAGCATTTT.

For this clone: Its ends do not fully match the called genes, so a read error is possible. The genes are TRBV3-1 (or the pseudogene TRBV3-2) and TRBJ1-1, with D possibly matching TRBD1 (6 bases). The CDR3 extends over 13 amino acids. Germline CDR1 and CDR2: LGHDT and YNNKEL (reference sequence). CDR3 sequence (DNA): TGTGCCAGCAGCCAAGGGGACATTCCTTACGGGGTCTTT. Translation gives CASSQGDIPYGVF.

This chain uses TRBV6-5 with TRBJ1-2; TRBD1 agrees at 8 bases. V was clipped by 6 bases and J by 4 bases; unmatched bases: 7. Germline CDR1 MNHEY, CDR2 SVGAGI. The CDR3 sequence is 14 residues long. The CDR3 is CASSRGQGSYGYTF. Written as DNA, the CDR3 is TGTGCCAGCAGCCGTGGACAGGGCAGCTATGGCTACACCTTC.

The chain recombines TRBV29-1 with TRBJ2-5; 9 nucleotides line up with TRBD2. Germline lookup yields CDR1 SQVTM and CDR2 ANQGSEA. The trim removed 6 bases at V and 5 bases at J, leaving 10 bases unmatched. The CDR3 runs to 14 residues. CDR3 residues: CSVTSGKNWETQYF. In DNA form, the CDR3 reads TGCAGCGTGACTAGCGGAAAAAACTGGGAGACCCAGTACTTC.

The chain recombines TRBV28 with TRBJ2-2; TRBD2 matches 13 bases. The CDR3 runs to 16 residues. The ends lost 5 bases at V and 7 bases at J; junction bases unmatched: 7. Germline-derived CDR1 and CDR2 are MDHEN and SYDVKM. The CDR3 loop reads CASSPGLAGENGELFF. The CDR3 DNA reads TGTGCCAGCAGTCCCGGACTAGCGGGGGAAAACGGGGAGCTGTTTTTT.

CDR3: CASSAGGSQPQHF. CDR3 DNA sequence: TGTGCCAGCAGTGCAGGGGGCAGTCAGCCCCAGCATTTT. The chain is built from TRBV25-1 and TRBJ1-5, with 8 bases identical to TRBD1. Germline values: CDR1 MGHDK, CDR2 SYGVNS. There are 13 residues in the CDR3. Trimming took 4 bases from V and 6 from J; bases not matched to a gene: 2. The full variable domain, its missing parts supplied by reference TRBV25-1 and TRBJ1-5, is EADIYQTPRYLVIGTGKKITLECSQTMGHDKMYWYQQDPGMELHLIHYSYGVNSTEKGDLSSESTVSRIRTEHFPLTLESARPSHTSQYLCASSAGGSQPQHFGDGTRLSIL.

J is TRBJ1-1 and V is TRBV4-3; D unresolved. The germline V and J ends were trimmed by 0 bases and 1 base, with 6 bases remaining between them. The CDR3 has 14 amino acids. Per germline, CDR1 LGHNA and CDR2 YSLEER. The DNA of the CDR3 is TGCGCCAGCAGCCAAGATCTAGCGAACACTGAAGCTTTCTTT. This codes for CASSQDLANTEAFF.

The chain recombines TRBV11-2 with TRBJ2-7; the D call may be TRBD1 or TRBD2 (5 bases each). Trimming stripped 2 bases from V and 2 bases from J, with 16 bases between. This CDR3 spans 16 amino acids. CDR1 and CDR2 from the germline V gene are SGHAT and FQNNGV. CDR3 loop: CASSLMAGTATYEQYF. The CDR3 region has the DNA TGTGCCAGCAGCTTAATGGCCGGGACGGCAACCTACGAGCAGTACTTC.

The CDR3 nucleotides are TGTGCCAGCAGCCAGGGGCAGGGGTATGGCTACACCTTC. This translates into CASSQGQGYGYTF. The V call is TRBV7-2, the J call TRBJ1-2, with TRBD1 as a possible D gene (6 bases). The CDR3 has 13 residues. Germline CDR1 is SGHTA and CDR2 is FQGNSA. V lost 5 bases and J 5 bases, leaving 12 bases between the germline ends.

V gene TRBV15 combines with J gene TRBJ2-7, with a weak D call TRBD2 (6 bases). CDR3 size: 16 residues. V lost 5 bases, J lost 4 bases, and 21 bases lay in between. Looked up from germline, CDR1 is LNHNV and CDR2 is YYDKDF (reference sequence). CDR3 sequence: CATSGPGDPGGYEQYF. The CDR3 DNA sequence: TGTGCCACCAGCGGACCGGGGGACCCCGGGGGATACGAGCAGTACTTC.

The V gene is TRBV21-1, the J gene TRBJ1-3; TRBD1 is taken as the D call from the table, unchecked against the DNA. TRBV21-1 is a pseudogene locus. This CDR3 is built from 14 residues. CDR3 sequence (DNA): TGTGCCAGCAGCGGGGGCCCCCCGGGAAACACCATATATTTT. This translates into CASSGGPPGNTIYF.

The V call is TRBV5-1, the J call TRBJ1-2; 7 bases are a match to TRBD1. This CDR3 comprises 12 residues. V gave up 6 bases and J gave up 7 bases; unmatched junction bases: 6. Germline V gives CDR1 SGHRS, CDR2 YFSETQ. CDR3 DNA sequence: TGCGCCAGCACAGGGGGAACGGGTGGCTACACCTTC. It encodes CASTGGTGGYTF.

The genes are TRBV6-5 and TRBJ2-3; D is possibly TRBD1 or TRBD2 (5 bases each). This CDR3 is 13 amino acids long. Per germline, CDR1 MNHEY and CDR2 SVGAGI. The V gene lost 6 bases and the J gene lost 1 base, with 8 bases spanning the gap. The CDR3 here is CASRMGGTDTQYF. CDR3 nucleotides: TGTGCCAGCAGAATGGGGGGCACAGATACGCAGTATTTT.

The rearrangement uses TRBV7-3 and TRBJ1-2, with D tentatively TRBD1 (6 bases). This CDR3 has 15 residues. V lost 4 bases and J lost 3, with 15 bases in between. Germline CDR1 is SGHTA and CDR2 is FQGTGA. The chain's CDR3 is CASSSGATGDYGYTF. CDR3 DNA sequence: TGTGCCAGCAGCTCCGGCGCGACAGGAGACTATGGCTACACCTTC.

This chain links TRBV12-3 or TRBV12-4 with TRBJ1-5; no firm D call. V lost 3 bases and J 4 bases, leaving 7 bases between the germline ends. This CDR3 contains 13 residues. CDR3 in DNA: TGTGCCAGCAGTTTGCCGGGAAATCAGCCCCAGCATTTT. Protein: CASSLPGNQPQHF.

The rearrangement uses TRBV7-2 and TRBJ2-5; D might be TRBD1 (6 bases). Germline V gene lookup returns CDR1 SGHTA and CDR2 FQGNSA. Between the trimmed V and J ends, which lost 5 bases and 5 bases, there was a span of 15 bases. The CDR3 is 14 residues long. The DNA of the CDR3 is TGTGCCAGCAGCGCCAGGGGCGGTTCTGAGACCCAGTACTTC. This gives the protein CASSARGGSETQYF.

V gene TRBV3-1 (or the pseudogene TRBV3-2) combines with J gene TRBJ1-6; no firm D call. The V and J ends lost 2 bases and 5 bases respectively, with 4 bases between them. The CDR3 has 13 residues. Per the germline V gene, CDR1 is LGHDT and CDR2 is YNNKEL (reference sequence). CDR3 residues: CASSQRNNSPLHF. The CDR3 DNA reads as TGTGCCAGCAGCCAAAGGAATAATTCACCCCTCCACTTT.

The chain is built from TRBV27 and TRBJ2-3, with TRBD2 identical over 12 bases. The germline V gene has CDR1 MNHEY and CDR2 SMNVEV (reference sequence). V gave up 6 bases and J gave up 2 bases; unmatched junction bases: 9. The CDR3 spans 17 residues. CDR3 nucleotide sequence: TGTGCCAGCAGGGCGCCCGGACTAGCGGGGAACACAGATACGCAGTATTTT. Protein product: CASRAPGLAGNTDTQYF.

The chain employs TRBV5-1 and TRBJ1-2; D is perhaps TRBD1 (5 bases). Per germline, CDR1 SGHRS and CDR2 YFSETQ. The V end lost 3 bases, the J end lost 3 bases, and 9 bases lay between the germline ends. The CDR3 loop spans 13 amino acids. Written as DNA, the CDR3 is TGCGCCAGCAGCTCCGGGGCAGACTATGGCTACACCTTC. Residues: CASSSGADYGYTF.

This clone was counted a few times. The chain combines TRBV19 with TRBJ2-7, with TRBD1 identical over 8 bases. This CDR3 is 14 amino acids long. V dropped 5 bases and J dropped 0; count of bases not matched to a gene: 3. The germline gives CDR1 LNHDA, CDR2 SQIVND (reference sequence). The CDR3 here is CASSPGTGSYEQYF. As DNA, the CDR3 is TGTGCCAGTAGTCCTGGGACAGGCTCCTACGAGCAGTACTTC.

This clone was detected only once. V usage is TRBV2 and J usage is TRBJ1-4; a weak D match, TRBD1 (5 bases). Germline CDR1 and CDR2: SNHLY and FYNNEI. Trimming took 6 bases from V and 8 from J, leaving 16 bases between them. The CDR3 totals 14 residues. The CDR3 coding sequence is TGTGCCAGCAGGGGGGAACAAGATCCCGAAAAACTGTTTTTT. Translating it yields CASRGEQDPEKLFF.